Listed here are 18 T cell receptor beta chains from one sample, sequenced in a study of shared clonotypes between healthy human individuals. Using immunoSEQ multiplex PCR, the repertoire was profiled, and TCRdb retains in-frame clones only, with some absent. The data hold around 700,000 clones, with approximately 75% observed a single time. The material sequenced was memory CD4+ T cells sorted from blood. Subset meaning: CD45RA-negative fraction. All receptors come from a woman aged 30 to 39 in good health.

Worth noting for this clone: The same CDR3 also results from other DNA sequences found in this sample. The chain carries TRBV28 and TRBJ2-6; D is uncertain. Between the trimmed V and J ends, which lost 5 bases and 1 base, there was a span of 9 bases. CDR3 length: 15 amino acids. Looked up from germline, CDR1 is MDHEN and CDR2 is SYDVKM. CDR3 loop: CASSLQGSGANVLTF. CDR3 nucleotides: TGTGCCAGCAGTCTGCAAGGGTCTGGGGCCAACGTCCTGACTTTC.

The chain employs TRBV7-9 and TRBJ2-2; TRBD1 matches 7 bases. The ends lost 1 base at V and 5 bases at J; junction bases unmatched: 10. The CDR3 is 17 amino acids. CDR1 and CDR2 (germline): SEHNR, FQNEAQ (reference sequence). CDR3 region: CASSLVYEGARTGELFF. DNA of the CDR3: TGTGCCAGCAGCTTAGTTTACGAGGGGGCGAGAACCGGGGAGCTGTTTTTT.

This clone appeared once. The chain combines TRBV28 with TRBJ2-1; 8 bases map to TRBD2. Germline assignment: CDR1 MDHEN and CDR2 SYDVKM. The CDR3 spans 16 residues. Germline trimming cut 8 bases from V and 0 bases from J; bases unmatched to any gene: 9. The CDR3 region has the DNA TGTGCCAGCTCATTTAGCGGGGCGAGCTCCTACAATGAGCAGTTCTTC. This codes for CASSFSGASSYNEQFF.

CDR3: CASRRGNQPQHF. DNA for the CDR3: TGTGCCAGCAGGCGGGGGAATCAGCCCCAGCATTTT. The chain uses TRBV2 and TRBJ1-5; D might be TRBD1 (5 bases). Germline assignment: CDR1 SNHLY and CDR2 FYNNEI. This CDR3 comprises 12 residues. V was trimmed by 6 bases and J by 4 bases, leaving 7 bases between them.

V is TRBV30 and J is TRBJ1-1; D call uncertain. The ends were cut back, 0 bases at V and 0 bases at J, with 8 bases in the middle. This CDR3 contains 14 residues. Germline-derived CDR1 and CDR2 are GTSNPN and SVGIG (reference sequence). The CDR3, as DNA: TGTGCCTGGAGTGTCATGGGTTTGAACACTGAAGCTTTCTTT. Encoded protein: CAWSVMGLNTEAFF.

The DNA for the CDR3 is TGCGCCAGCAGCCGACGTTCTACTGGGACAGGGGGCTTAGCGAACACCGGGGAGCTGTTTTTT. Its protein product is CASSRRSTGTGGLANTGELFF. The chain recombines TRBV5-1 with TRBJ2-2, with 12 bases fitting TRBD1. CDR3 length equals 21 residues. CDR1 is SGHRS, CDR2 YFSETQ, per germline. The J segment lost 0 bases and the V segment lost 4 bases, leaving 16 bases of the junction unmatched.

The CDR3 protein is CASSQTGGISEAFF. The CDR3 DNA sequence: TGTGCCAGCAGCCAAACAGGGGGCATTTCTGAAGCTTTCTTT. This chain links TRBV7-3 with TRBJ1-1; TRBD1 matches 9 bases. The V gene's germline CDR1 is SGHTA and CDR2 FQGTGA. CDR3 length equals 14 residues. V was clipped by 5 bases and J by 6 bases; unmatched bases: 7.

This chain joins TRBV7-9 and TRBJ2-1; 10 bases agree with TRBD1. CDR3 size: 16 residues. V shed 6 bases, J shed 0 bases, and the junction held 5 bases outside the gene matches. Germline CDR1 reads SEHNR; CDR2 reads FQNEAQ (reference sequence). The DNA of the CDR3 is TGTGCCAGCAGACCGGGACAGGGGCCCTCCTACAATGAGCAGTTCTTC. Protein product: CASRPGQGPSYNEQFF.

The CDR3: CSAPEFAEQFF. CDR3 in DNA: TGCAGTGCCCCGGAATTTGCTGAGCAGTTCTTC. J is TRBJ2-1 and V is TRBV20-1; no reliable D call. Germline CDR1 and CDR2: DFQATT and SNEGSKA (reference sequence). The CDR3 totals 11 residues. V lost 6 bases and J 9 bases, leaving 12 bases between the germline ends.

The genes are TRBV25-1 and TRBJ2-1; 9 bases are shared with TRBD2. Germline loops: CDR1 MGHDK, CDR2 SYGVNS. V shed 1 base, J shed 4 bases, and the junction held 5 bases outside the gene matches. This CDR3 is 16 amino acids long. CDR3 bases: TGTGCCAGCAGTGAATTAGGTAGCGGGGGATACAATGAGCAGTTCTTC. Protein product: CASSELGSGGYNEQFF.

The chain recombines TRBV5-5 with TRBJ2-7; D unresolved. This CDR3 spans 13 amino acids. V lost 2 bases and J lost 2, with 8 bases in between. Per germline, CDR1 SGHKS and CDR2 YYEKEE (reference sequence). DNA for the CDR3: TGTGCCAGCAGCTTTACTGGGCCCTACGAGCAGTACTTC. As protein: CASSFTGPYEQYF. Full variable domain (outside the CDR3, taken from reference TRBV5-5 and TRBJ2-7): DAGVTQSPTHLIKTRGQQVTLRCSPISGHKSVSWYQQVLGQGPQFIFQYYEKEERGRGNFPDRFSARQFPNYSSELNVNALLLGDSALYLCASSFTGPYEQYFGPGTRLTVT.

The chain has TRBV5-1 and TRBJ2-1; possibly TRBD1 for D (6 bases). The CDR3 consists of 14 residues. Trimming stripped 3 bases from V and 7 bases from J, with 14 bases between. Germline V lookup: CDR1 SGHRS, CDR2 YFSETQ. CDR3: CASSSYRVRNEQFF. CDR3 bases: TGCGCCAGCAGCTCTTACAGGGTGAGGAATGAGCAGTTCTTC. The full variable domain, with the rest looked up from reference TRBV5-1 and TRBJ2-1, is KAGVTQTPRYLIKTRGQQVTLSCSPISGHRSVSWYQQTPGQGLQFLFEYFSETQRNKGNFPGRFSGRQFSNSRSEMNVSTLELGDSALYLCASSSYRVRNEQFFGPGTRLTVL.

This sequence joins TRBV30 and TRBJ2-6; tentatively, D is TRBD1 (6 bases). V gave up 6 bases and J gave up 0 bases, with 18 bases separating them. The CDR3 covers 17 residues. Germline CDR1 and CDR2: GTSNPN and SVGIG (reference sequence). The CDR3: CACWKGDWSSGANVLTF. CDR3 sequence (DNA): TGTGCCTGTTGGAAGGGGGATTGGAGCTCTGGGGCCAACGTCCTGACTTTC.

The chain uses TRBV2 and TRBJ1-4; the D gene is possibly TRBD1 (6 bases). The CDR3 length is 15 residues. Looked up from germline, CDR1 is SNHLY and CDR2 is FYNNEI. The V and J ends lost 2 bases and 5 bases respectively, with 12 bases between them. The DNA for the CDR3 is TGTGCCAGCAGTGAAATCGGCAGGGGAAATGAAAAACTGTTTTTT. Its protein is CASSEIGRGNEKLFF.

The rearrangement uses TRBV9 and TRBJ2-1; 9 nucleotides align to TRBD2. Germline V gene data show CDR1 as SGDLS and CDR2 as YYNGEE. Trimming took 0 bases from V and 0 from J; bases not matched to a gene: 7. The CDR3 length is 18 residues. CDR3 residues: CASSVVSSGVSSYNEQFF. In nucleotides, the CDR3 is TGTGCCAGCAGCGTAGTATCTAGCGGGGTAAGCTCCTACAATGAGCAGTTCTTC.

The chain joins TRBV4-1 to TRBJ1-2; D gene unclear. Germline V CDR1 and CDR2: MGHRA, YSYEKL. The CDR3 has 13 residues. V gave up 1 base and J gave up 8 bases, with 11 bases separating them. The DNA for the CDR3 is TGCGCCAGCAGCCAAGTAGGGCTTCTAGGCTACACCTTC. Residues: CASSQVGLLGYTF.

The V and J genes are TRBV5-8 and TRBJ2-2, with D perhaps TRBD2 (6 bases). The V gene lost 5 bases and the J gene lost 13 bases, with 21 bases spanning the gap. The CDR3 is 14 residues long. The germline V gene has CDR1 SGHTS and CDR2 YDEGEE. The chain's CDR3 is CASRRTRDRGGLFF. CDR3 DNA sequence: TGTGCCAGCAGAAGAACCAGAGACCGGGGAGGGCTGTTTTTT.

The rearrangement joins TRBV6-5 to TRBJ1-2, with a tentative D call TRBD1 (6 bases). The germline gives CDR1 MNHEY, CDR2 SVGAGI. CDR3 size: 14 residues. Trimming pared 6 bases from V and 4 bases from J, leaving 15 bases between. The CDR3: CASRPPTGRYGYTF. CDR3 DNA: TGTGCCAGCAGACCACCGACAGGACGCTATGGCTACACCTTC.